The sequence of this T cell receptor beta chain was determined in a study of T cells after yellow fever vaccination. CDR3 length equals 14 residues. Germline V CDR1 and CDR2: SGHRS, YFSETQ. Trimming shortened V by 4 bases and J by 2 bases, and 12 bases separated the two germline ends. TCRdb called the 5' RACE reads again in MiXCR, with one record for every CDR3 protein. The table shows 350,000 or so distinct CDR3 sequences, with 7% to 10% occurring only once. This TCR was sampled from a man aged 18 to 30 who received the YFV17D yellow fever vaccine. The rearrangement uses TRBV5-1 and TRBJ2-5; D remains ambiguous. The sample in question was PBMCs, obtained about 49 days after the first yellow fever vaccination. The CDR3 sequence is CASSIRVGQETQYF. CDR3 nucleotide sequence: TGCGCCAGCAGCATAAGGGTCGGGCAAGAGACCCAGTACTTC.